These 9 T cell receptor beta chains originate from one sample sequenced in a study of Ad26.COV2.S vaccination and SARS-CoV-2 variants. Data came from immunoSEQ multiplex PCR; TCRdb stores just in-frame clones and leaves some out. Of roughly 400,000 clones listed, 70% to 90% are singletons. The treatment here: roughly 19 received Ad26.COV2.S at low or high dose, single or two shots; roughly five received placebo; per-sample allocation not given. Samples came from day 63 after the first vaccine or placebo injection. Sequencing was performed on peripheral blood, taken in a trial of Ad26.COV2.S vaccine versus placebo. The receptors here all came from a person between 18 and 60 years old who received the Ad26.COV2.S COVID-19 vaccine or a placebo.

This sequence joins TRBV15 and TRBJ2-3; D may be TRBD1 (6 bases). The germline V and J ends were trimmed by 1 base and 4 bases, with 15 bases remaining between them. This CDR3 region has 16 residues. Looked up from germline, CDR1 is LNHNV and CDR2 is YYDKDF (reference sequence). The CDR3 sequence: CATSRGRDTAPDTQYF. DNA for the CDR3: TGTGCCACCAGCAGAGGCCGGGACACCGCGCCAGATACGCAGTATTTT.

This clone occurred once. The V gene is TRBV24-1, the J gene TRBJ2-1; D not resolved. The CDR3 length is 12 residues. Germline V gives CDR1 KGHDR, CDR2 SFDVKD. The V end lost 1 base, the J end lost 9 bases, and 6 bases lay between the germline ends. The chain's CDR3 is CATSDFGGEQFF. The CDR3 DNA reads TGTGCCACCAGTGATTTTGGCGGTGAGCAGTTCTTC.

The V gene is TRBV2, the J gene TRBJ1-2; 10 nucleotides align to TRBD1. J was trimmed by 2 bases and V by 5 bases; bases with no gene match: 2. CDR1 SNHLY and CDR2 FYNNEI come from the germline V gene. CDR3 length: 14 residues. The CDR3 DNA reads TGTGCCAGCAGTTGGGGACAGGGGAACTATGGCTACACCTTC. This codes for CASSWGQGNYGYTF.

The chain employs TRBV12-5 and TRBJ2-7; TRBD2 is a possible D gene (5 bases). CDR3 length: 15 residues. The V gene's germline CDR1 is LGHNT and CDR2 FRNRAP. Trimming removed 5 bases from V and 2 bases from J, with 16 bases in between. The CDR3 reads CASGPRTGLTYEQYF. The DNA of the CDR3 is TGTGCTAGTGGTCCCCGGACGGGGTTAACCTACGAGCAGTACTTC.

This chain uses TRBV5-1 with TRBJ2-5; TRBD2 aligns across 7 bases. CDR3 length: 17 amino acids. V lost 7 bases and J lost 3; bases outside the gene matches: 18. Looked up from germline, CDR1 is SGHRS and CDR2 is YFSETQ. This chain's CDR3 is CASDELAQGGVKETQYF. CDR3 DNA: TGCGCCAGCGACGAGTTAGCCCAGGGAGGGGTGAAAGAGACCCAGTACTTC. Filled out from reference TRBV5-1 and TRBJ2-5, the complete variable domain reads KAGVTQTPRYLIKTRGQQVTLSCSPISGHRSVSWYQQTPGQGLQFLFEYFSETQRNKGNFPGRFSGRQFSNSRSEMNVSTLELGDSALYLCASDELAQGGVKETQYFGPGTRLLVL.

The V and J genes are TRBV7-2 and TRBJ2-5; D is possibly TRBD1 (5 bases). CDR3 length: 14 amino acids. In germline, CDR1 is SGHTA, CDR2 FQGNSA. V was cut by 1 base and J by 5 bases, with 11 bases left in between. CDR3 sequence: CASSLVSSGETQYF. Here the CDR3 DNA reads TGTGCCAGCAGCTTAGTCAGTTCAGGGGAGACCCAGTACTTC.

This chain joins TRBV7-8 and TRBJ2-7; D is uncertain. Germline V lookup: CDR1 SGHVS, CDR2 FQNEAQ. The CDR3 loop spans 14 amino acids. V was pared by 1 base and J by 3 bases, with 10 bases between. This CDR3 is CASSLDGEVYEQYF. The CDR3 nucleotides read TGTGCCAGCAGCTTAGATGGGGAAGTCTACGAGCAGTACTTC.

V gene TRBV28 combines with J gene TRBJ1-1; 9 bases match TRBD1. The V gene's germline CDR1 is MDHEN and CDR2 SYDVKM. This CDR3 is 15 amino acids long. Losses at the gene ends were 2 bases for V and 11 bases for J; bases not matched to a gene: 12. CDR3 coding DNA: TGTGCCAGCAGTTTAGGATCGACAGGGGGGGGTCAGGCTTTCTTT. It yields the protein CASSLGSTGGGQAFF.

The chain couples TRBV21-1 to TRBJ1-2. TRBV21-1 is annotated as a pseudogene. The CDR3 loop spans 12 amino acids. In DNA, the CDR3 is TGTGCCAGCAGCAAACCAAGAGTCCGGCACACCTTC. Its translation is CASSKPRVRHTF.